This T cell receptor beta chain was obtained from a study of cytomegalovirus exposure and HLA in healthy donors. Study-wide results and limits: Presence/absence analyses treated sequencing depth as roughly uniform across donors. Some highly shared sequence variants likely arose as a pipeline artifact. Looking again later, the authors saw that most CMV-associated TCR beta chains seemed HLA-restricted.

Both 60 Vbeta primers and 13 Jbeta primers went into the PCR. Original analysis: Among the unique TCR beta chains that a later analysis counted, about 84 million in all, 9.5 million to 11 million were shared. Profiled with immunoSEQ multiplex PCR; TCRdb holds only in-frame clones, not every one. V, J and clone size derive from that table, while D and trimming were established from the DNA sequence. There are roughly 98,000 clones in the sample; around 82% occur only once, and 3% to 3.5% lies in the top ten. This clone was counted between two and nine times. The antigen is unknown. Other DNA sequences in this sample translate to the same CDR3. V lost 5 bases and J 0 bases, leaving 16 bases between the germline ends. The CDR3 loop spans 17 amino acids. Germline CDR1 is SEHNR and CDR2 is FQNEAQ (reference sequence).

The sample comprised PBMCs. The clonotype comes from a man aged 40-50 years in good health and CMV-seronegative. The rearrangement joins TRBV7-9 to TRBJ1-4; D not resolved. CDR3 in amino acids: CASSGLRQTPTNEKLFF. In nucleotides, the CDR3 is TGTGCCAGCAGCGGCCTCAGACAAACCCCAACTAATGAAAAACTGTTTTTT.